This T cell receptor (beta chain) was found in a study of T-cell memory formation after mild COVID-19. Study context: TCR clusters were mostly donor specific.

In this sample, this clonotype turned up a few times. Antigen specificity is unknown. The germline V gene encodes CDR1 SGHKS and CDR2 YYEKEE (reference sequence). V lost 2 bases, J lost 1 base, and 10 bases lay in between. The CDR3 has 15 residues. Study results and limitations: Prior to infection, memory already included some responding clones, suggesting cross-reactive memory joined.

TCRdb called the 5' RACE reads again in MiXCR, with one record for every CDR3 protein. The sample shows under 300,000 distinct CDR3 sequences, 8% to 9% of them seen only once. The sequencing sample was made of PBMCs or a T cell subset sorted from them (not recorded which). This chain links TRBV5-5 with TRBJ1-5; D not resolved. This TCR was sampled from a man younger than 30 who had mild COVID-19 (a few samples of this study predate the infection). Cell type and time point are not known. CDR3 loop: CASSLWQQSNQPQHF. The DNA for the CDR3 is TGTGCCAGCAGCTTATGGCAACAAAGCAATCAGCCCCAGCATTTT. The variable domain in full, completed from reference TRBV5-5 and TRBJ1-5, reads DAGVTQSPTHLIKTRGQQVTLRCSPISGHKSVSWYQQVLGQGPQFIFQYYEKEERGRGNFPDRFSARQFPNYSSELNVNALLLGDSALYLCASSLWQQSNQPQHFGDGTRLSIL.